This record covers a single TCR beta chain. Antigen: not known. The trim removed 4 bases at V and 3 bases at J, leaving 6 bases unmatched. This CDR3 region has 14 residues. The germline CDR1 and CDR2 sequences are DFQATT and SNEGSKA (reference sequence). This entry belongs to a study of identical twins. The study, taken as a whole, reports: Out-of-frame alpha sequences common to twins exhibited a surplus of low generation probability.

From the 5' RACE reads, TCRdb called clonotypes with MiXCR, one entry per CDR3 protein. The sample lists 500,000 to 650,000 distinct CDR3 sequences, around 7.5% occurring once. These data also featured in a second study, about yellow fever vaccine responses in identical twins.

Material: PBMCs. The chain joins TRBV20-1 to TRBJ2-5; 9 bases are a match to TRBD2. The source of this sequence is a woman younger than 35 in good health. The CDR3 DNA follows: TGCAGTGCTATAGCTAGCGGGGTGAAAGAGACCCAGTACTTC. Protein: CSAIASGVKETQYF.